This T cell receptor (beta chain) was recovered during a study of CD8+ T cells in alopecia areata. Turning to the study itself: Severity scores in treated patients reflected the percentage of scalp affected.

Extraction of RNA preceded its reverse transcription into cDNA, which served as the sequencing template. Method: immunoSEQ multiplex PCR; TCRdb's copy keeps in-frame clones and lacks some. The sample holds 150,000 to 200,000 clones, approximately 57% seen once. The treatment was: oral pan-JAK inhibitor, 5-10 mg twice daily. Both peripheral blood and punch biopsies of lesional scalp skin were obtained from patients who had alopecia areata. The V gene's germline CDR1 is SGHAT and CDR2 FQNNGV. The CDR3 is made up of 13 amino acids. Trimming stripped 3 bases from V and 4 bases from J, with 7 bases between. General study findings and limits: Many expanded lesional clones persisted in scalp and blood during tofacitinib.

In its sample, this clone was seen once. Its target is not known. This specimen was CD4+ T cells sorted from blood, taken at week 24, from a patient treated with tofacitinib. The receptor's source is a human donor with alopecia areata. V gene TRBV11-2 combines with J gene TRBJ2-1; D possibly uses TRBD1 or TRBD2 (5 bases each). CDR3 nucleotide sequence: TGTGCCAGCAGCTTGGGGGATTACAATGAGCAGTTCTTC. Residues: CASSLGDYNEQFF.